This T cell receptor beta chain was found in a study of cytomegalovirus exposure and HLA in healthy donors. Regarding the study as a whole: Earlier results showed most TCR beta V segments being productive about 87% or about 30% of the time.

As for this clone: Its antigen is still unknown.

The CDR3 runs to 15 residues. Germline V gene sequence: CDR1 SGHNT, CDR2 YYREEE (reference sequence). V was clipped by 3 bases and J by 3 bases, with 15 bases between them. Researchers ran the PCR with 60 Vbeta and 13 Jbeta primers. This table comes from immunoSEQ multiplex PCR, and its TCRdb copy is limited to in-frame clones, with some not included. The sample lists about 140,000 clones, just over 70% occurring once. The sample consisted of PBMCs. The chain recombines TRBV5-4 with TRBJ1-2, with D possibly matching TRBD1 (5 bases). The sequence was collected from a young woman in good health and CMV-seronegative. The CDR3: CASSYGPLRDYGYTF. The CDR3 nucleotides read TGTGCCAGCAGCTACGGGCCCCTCAGGGACTATGGCTACACCTTC.